This is a list of T cell receptor beta chains from one sample in a study of cytomegalovirus exposure and HLA in healthy donors. Sequencing was performed with immunoSEQ multiplex PCR; in TCRdb, only in-frame clones are kept and a portion is missing. The table lists around 170,000 clones, around 78% of them singletons. The sequenced sample consisted of PBMCs. The source is a woman between 40 and 50 years old in good health and CMV-seropositive. CDR3s include the opening cysteine and the closing phenylalanine or tryptophan.

CASSAGTGGLEKLFF,TRBJ1-4,TRBV9
CASSENLNTQYF,TRBJ2-3,TRBV6-1
CASSPTAMNYGYTF,TRBJ1-2,TRBV2
CASSAGQGNTGELFF,TRBJ2-2,TRBV7-8
CASSRPRDRVNEQFF,TRBJ2-1,TRBV5-1
CASSGDSMAYNEQFF,TRBJ2-1,TRBV19
CSSSLGGGLAREQYF,TRBJ2-7,TRBV7-9
CAWSGDSVYGYTF,TRBJ1-2,TRBV30
CASSRAVGTSGGNTGELFF,TRBJ2-2,TRBV7-8
CASSHPAGVQDTQYF,TRBJ2-3,TRBV14
CASKPLTSGGVDEQFF,TRBJ2-1,TRBV19
CASSLISTGEQFF,TRBJ2-1,TRBV7-9
CASSGGLRGYTF,TRBJ1-2,TRBV9
CASSLDPRAGAEAFF,TRBJ1-1,TRBV7-2
CASSTTGVAGELFF,TRBJ2-2,TRBV21-1
CASSLFIRSPLHF,TRBJ1-6,TRBV27
CASSQLQGFGNEQFF,TRBJ2-1,TRBV5-1
CASSSRLAVIDQETQYF,TRBJ2-5,TRBV7-9
CASSPVGQGANAFF,TRBJ1-1,TRBV5-4
CSSSLSGQANTEAFF,TRBJ1-1,TRBV7-9
CASSLRRGPWGGYTF,TRBJ1-2,TRBV5-6
CASSIGVAEKLFF,TRBJ1-4,TRBV5-1
CASSPGGRGLENTEAFF,TRBJ1-1,TRBV18
CASSEASNRANSGGAKNIQYF,TRBJ2-4,TRBV6-1
CASSIAFSGTASYEQYF,TRBJ2-7,TRBV19
CASSEYGVAGGQYF,TRBJ2-4,TRBV25-1